This T cell receptor (beta chain) was sequenced in a study of T cells after yellow fever vaccination. For the study at large: The fractions with low cell numbers were processed using SMART-Seq v4 Ultra Low Input.

TCRdb redid the calling of the 5' RACE reads with MiXCR, one entry per CDR3 protein. The sample has fewer than 85,000 distinct CDR3 sequences, around 7% seen once; the top ten hold roughly two fifths. Study results and caveats: Post-booster repertoires contained most primary-vaccination clones again (approximately 97% CD4, roughly 90% CD8). The study noted that FACS-sorted repertoires could contain abundant clonotypes contaminating from the bulk population.

The CDR3 runs 14 residues. Germline V gene data show CDR1 as MNHEY and CDR2 as SMNVEV (reference sequence). V lost 8 bases to trimming and J lost 4 bases; unmatched junction nucleotides: 7. This clonotype appeared many times. Its antigen is still unknown. Sequences were derived from CD8+ T cells sorted from PBMCs, sampled on the day of the yellow fever booster vaccination. The receptor's source is a young man who received the YFV17D yellow fever vaccine. The chain uses TRBV27 and TRBJ2-1; 8 nucleotides line up with TRBD2. The CDR3 bases are TGTGCCAGCTCTCCCGGGGGGGCGTACAATGAGCAGTTCTTC. It translates to CASSPGGAYNEQFF.